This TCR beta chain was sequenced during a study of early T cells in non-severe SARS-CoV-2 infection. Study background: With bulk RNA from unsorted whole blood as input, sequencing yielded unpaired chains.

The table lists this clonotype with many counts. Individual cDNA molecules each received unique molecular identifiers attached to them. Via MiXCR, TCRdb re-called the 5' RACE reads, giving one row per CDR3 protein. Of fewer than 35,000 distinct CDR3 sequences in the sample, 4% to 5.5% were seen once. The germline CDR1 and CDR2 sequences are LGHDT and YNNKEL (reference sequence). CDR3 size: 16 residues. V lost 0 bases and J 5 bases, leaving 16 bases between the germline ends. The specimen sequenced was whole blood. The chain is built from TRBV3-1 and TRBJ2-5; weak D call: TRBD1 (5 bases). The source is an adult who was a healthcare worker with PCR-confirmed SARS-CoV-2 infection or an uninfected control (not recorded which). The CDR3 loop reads CASSQELGPRGETQYF. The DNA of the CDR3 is TGTGCCAGCAGCCAAGAGCTTGGTCCAAGGGGCGAGACCCAGTACTTC.